These T cell receptor beta chains were read from a single sample in a study of blood T cell repertoires in COVID-19. TCRdb's table, derived via immunoSEQ multiplex PCR, lists solely in-frame clones and lacks some. The data contain under 30,000 clones, 75% to 90% of them singletons. The sequenced sample consisted of peripheral blood. The receptors were sampled from a woman older than 75 with active or convalescent COVID-19. Each CDR3 is given with its conserved first and last residue. Fields, in order: J gene, D gene, V gene, clone size, CDR3 protein, CDR3 DNA. A D gene is named only where the DNA matches it firmly. Clone size is stated in some rows and not others, as once, few, many or a class when expanded.

>TRBJ1-1|TRBD1|TRBV11-2|once
CASSFSYRGQPEAFF
TGTGCCAGCAGCTTCTCTTACAGGGGGCAACCTGAAGCTTTCTTT
>TRBJ2-5|TRBD2|TRBV27|NA
CASSAKTGTSWQETQYF
TGTGCCAGCAGTGCAAAAACCGGGACTAGCTGGCAAGAGACCCAGTACTTC
>TRBJ1-4|TRBD1|TRBV4-1|once
CASSQGGQGALTNEKLFF
TGCGCCAGCAGCCAAGGAGGACAGGGGGCGCTGACTAATGAAAAACTGTTTTTT
>TRBJ2-5|TRBD2|TRBV18|once
CASSRLGLAGGQRQTQYF
TGTGCCAGCTCGCGGCTCGGACTAGCGGGGGGCCAAAGGCAGACCCAGTACTTC
>TRBJ2-1|NA|TRBV2|few
CASSDGRGYEQFF
TGTGCCAGCAGTGATGGGAGGGGGTACGAGCAGTTCTTC
>TRBJ2-3|NA|TRBV5-1|NA
CASSLVPLAYPSTDTQYF
TGCGCCAGCAGCTTGGTACCCCTAGCGTACCCTAGCACAGATACGCAGTATTTT
>TRBJ2-7|TRBD2|TRBV2|NA
CASTGTSGASYEQYF
TGTGCCAGCACCGGAACTAGCGGGGCCTCCTACGAGCAGTACTTC
>TRBJ1-2|NA|TRBV9|NA
CASSVGGAAKNYGYTF
TGTGCCAGCAGCGTAGGGGGAGCAGCGAAAAACTATGGCTACACCTTC
>TRBJ2-3|TRBD2|TRBV5-1|NA
CASSPGTSTNTQYF
TGCGCCAGCAGCCCCGGGACTAGCACAAATACGCAGTATTTT
>TRBJ2-3|TRBD2|TRBV11-3|NA
CASSLGTSRTDTQYF
TGTGCCAGCAGCTTAGGGACTAGTCGCACAGATACGCAGTATTTT
>TRBJ2-7|NA|TRBV7-3|NA
CATFPGDSETYEQYF
TGTGCCACCTTCCCAGGAGACAGTGAGACCTACGAGCAGTACTTC
>TRBJ1-4|NA|TRBV6-6|NA
CASSYGQGNEKLFF
TGTGCCAGCAGTTACGGGCAGGGTAATGAAAAACTGTTTTTT
>TRBJ1-3|NA|TRBV11-2|NA
CASSLDFSGNTIYF
TGTGCCAGCAGCTTAGACTTCTCTGGAAACACCATATATTTT
>TRBJ2-5|TRBD2|TRBV6-2/TRBV6-3|NA
CASSGLDQETQYF
TGTGCCAGCAGCGGACTAGACCAAGAGACCCAGTACTTC
>TRBJ2-5|NA|TRBV5-1|NA
CASSSGDIWKTQYF
TGCGCCAGCAGCTCTGGGGACATTTGGAAGACCCAGTACTTC
>TRBJ1-2|TRBD1|TRBV30|NA
CAWSTGAPNYGYTF
TGTGCCTGGAGTACAGGGGCACCTAACTATGGCTACACCTTC
>TRBJ2-6|TRBD2|TRBV24-1|NA
CATSDPRRGGTDSGANVLTF
TGTGCCACCAGTGATCCCCGCCGGGGGGGTACAGATTCTGGGGCCAACGTCCTGACTTTC
>TRBJ1-2|NA|TRBV20-1|NA
CTGAPGDGYTF
TGCACTGGTGCCCCAGGGGATGGCTACACCTTC
>TRBJ2-5|TRBD2|TRBV9|NA
CASSVVGGAQETQYF
TGTGCCAGCAGCGTAGTCGGGGGGGCACAAGAGACCCAGTACTTC
>TRBJ2-7|NA|TRBV18|NA
CASSPSSYEQYF
TGTGCCAGCTCCCCTAGCTCCTACGAGCAGTACTTC
>TRBJ1-6|NA|TRBV18|NA
CASSLQAARSPLHF
TGTGCCAGCTCACTTCAGGCAGCCAGATCACCCCTCCACTTT
>TRBJ2-1|NA|TRBV11-3|NA
CASSYDLDPYNEQFF
TGTGCCAGCAGCTACGATTTAGATCCCTACAATGAGCAGTTCTTC
>TRBJ2-4|TRBD1|TRBV5-1|NA
CASSGGQAFPNIQYF
TGCGCCAGCAGCGGAGGACAGGCCTTTCCGAACATTCAGTACTTC
>TRBJ1-6|TRBD1|TRBV6-4|NA
CASSLTGGKSPLHF
TGTGCCAGCAGTCTGACAGGGGGTAAATCACCCCTCCACTTT
>TRBJ2-3|TRBD1|TRBV11-3|NA
CASLGTGTDTQYF
TGTGCCAGCCTGGGGACAGGCACAGATACGCAGTATTTT
>TRBJ1-5|NA|TRBV4-2|NA
CASSQGPRGAGSEPQHF
TGTGCCAGCAGCCAAGGGCCCCGCGGGGCCGGGAGTGAGCCCCAGCATTTT
>TRBJ1-2|NA|TRBV4-2|NA
CASSPPGSYGYTF
TGTGCCAGCAGCCCGCCCGGGAGCTATGGCTACACCTTC
>TRBJ2-7|NA|TRBV4-1|NA
CASSHEAGEGHEQYF
TGCGCCAGCAGCCACGAGGCAGGGGAAGGCCACGAGCAGTACTTC
>TRBJ2-2|NA|TRBV12-3/TRBV12-4|once
CASSPGTGELFF
TGTGCCAGCAGCCCCGGGACCGGGGAGCTGTTTTTT
>TRBJ2-2|NA|TRBV5-1|NA
CASSLEGGDGAGELFF
TGCGCCAGCAGCTTGGAAGGGGGAGATGGAGCCGGGGAGCTGTTTTTT
>TRBJ1-2|NA|TRBV19|NA
CASSPGAASNYGYTF
TGTGCCAGTAGTCCCGGAGCAGCCTCTAACTATGGCTACACCTTC
>TRBJ1-5|NA|TRBV28|NA
CASSLGLGITKPQHF
TGTGCCAGCAGTTTAGGACTGGGGATAACGAAGCCCCAGCATTTT
>TRBJ1-2|TRBD1|TRBV30|NA
CAWKGGGGFWGYTF
TGTGCCTGGAAAGGAGGGGGCGGTTTTTGGGGCTACACCTTC
>TRBJ2-1|NA|TRBV2|NA
CASKWANEQFF
TGTGCCAGCAAGTGGGCCAATGAGCAGTTCTTC
>TRBJ2-5|TRBD1|TRBV2|NA
CASSDPGTEGTQYF
TGTGCCAGCAGTGATCCCGGGACAGAAGGGACCCAGTACTTC
>TRBJ1-6|NA|TRBV10-1|few
CASRKGTNSPLHF
TGCGCCAGCAGAAAAGGGACAAATTCACCCCTCCACTTT
>TRBJ2-1|NA|TRBV5-1|once
CASSLTWSSYNEQFF
TGCGCCAGCAGCTTGACTTGGAGCTCCTACAATGAGCAGTTCTTC
>TRBJ1-6|NA|TRBV6-4|NA
CASSDSIRIRGSYNSPLHF
TGTGCCAGCAGTGACTCGATAAGGATCAGGGGCTCCTATAATTCACCCCTCCACTTT
>TRBJ2-7|TRBD2|TRBV5-1|few
CASTYTGLAGVYNEQYF
TGCGCCAGCACCTATACGGGACTAGCGGGAGTGTATAACGAGCAGTACTTC
>TRBJ2-1|TRBD1|TRBV7-2|NA
CASSGRGRGGYNEQFF
TGTGCCAGCAGCGGCAGGGGGCGAGGGGGGTACAATGAGCAGTTCTTC
>TRBJ1-1|NA|TRBV4-1|NA
CASSHGTFEAFF
TGCGCCAGCAGCCATGGGACATTCGAGGCTTTCTTT
>TRBJ2-3|NA|TRBV7-3|NA
CASSLSPRRRAADTQYF
TGTGCCAGCAGCTTATCCCCCCGGCGCAGGGCTGCAGATACGCAGTATTTT
>TRBJ1-2|TRBD1|TRBV24-1|NA
CATSDLTGNYGYTF
TGTGCCACCAGTGACTTGACAGGGAACTATGGCTACACCTTC
>TRBJ2-3|TRBD2|TRBV15|NA
CATSSRLAGRGTDTQYF
TGTGCCACCAGCAGTCGACTAGCGGGGAGGGGCACAGATACGCAGTATTTT
>TRBJ2-7|NA|TRBV4-1|NA
CASSRGQGPAYEQYF
TGCGCCAGCAGCCGGGGGCAGGGGCCAGCCTACGAGCAGTACTTC
>TRBJ1-2|TRBD1|TRBV7-9|NA
CASSGQGAYGYTF
TGTGCCAGCAGCGGACAGGGGGCCTATGGCTACACCTTC
>TRBJ2-7|TRBD1|TRBV13|few
CASSPRDRSYEQYF
TGTGCCAGCAGCCCACGGGACAGGTCCTACGAGCAGTACTTC
>TRBJ2-1|TRBD2|TRBV28|NA
CATGGTSAGNNEQFF
TGTGCCACCGGGGGGACTAGCGCGGGAAACAATGAGCAGTTCTTC
>TRBJ1-1|NA|TRBV18|NA
CASSPLGANTEAFF
TGTGCCAGCTCACCATTAGGGGCGAACACTGAAGCTTTCTTT
>TRBJ1-1|NA|TRBV6-5|NA
CASRNQGRSEAFF
TGTGCCAGCAGGAACCAGGGGCGCAGTGAAGCTTTCTTT
>TRBJ1-6|NA|TRBV24-1|NA
CATQSSSYNSPLHF
TGTGCCACGCAATCTAGCTCCTATAATTCACCCCTCCACTTT
>TRBJ1-2|NA|TRBV29-1|NA
CSAKGWYGYTF
TGCAGCGCCAAGGGGTGGTATGGCTACACCTTC
>TRBJ2-1|NA|TRBV29-1|NA
CSVAGGVYNEQFF
TGCAGCGTTGCTGGCGGGGTATACAATGAGCAGTTCTTC
>TRBJ2-3|NA|TRBV21-1|once
CASSKGGTGEDTQYF
TGTGCCAGCAGCAAAGGCGGGACAGGTGAAGATACGCAGTATTTT
>TRBJ2-3|TRBD2|TRBV24-1|once
CATSEGTSTQYF
TGTGCCACCAGTGAGGGGACTAGCACGCAGTATTTT
>TRBJ2-1|NA|TRBV19|NA
CASSTGYNEQFF
TGTGCCAGTAGTACAGGATACAATGAGCAGTTCTTC
>TRBJ1-3|NA|TRBV19|NA
CASNQGGLSSGNTIYF
TGTGCCAGTAACCAGGGAGGGTTAAGCTCTGGAAACACCATATATTTT
>TRBJ1-1|TRBD1|TRBV5-1|NA
CASSLRQGSGNTEAFF
TGCGCCAGCAGCTTGAGACAGGGTAGTGGGAACACTGAAGCTTTCTTT
>TRBJ1-1|NA|TRBV5-6|NA
CASSPTYPLSNTEAFF
TGTGCCAGCAGCCCTACCTACCCGCTATCGAACACTGAAGCTTTCTTT
>TRBJ1-3|NA|TRBV9|NA
CASSVSGAQGNTIYF
TGTGCCAGCAGCGTTTCAGGGGCGCAGGGAAACACCATATATTTT